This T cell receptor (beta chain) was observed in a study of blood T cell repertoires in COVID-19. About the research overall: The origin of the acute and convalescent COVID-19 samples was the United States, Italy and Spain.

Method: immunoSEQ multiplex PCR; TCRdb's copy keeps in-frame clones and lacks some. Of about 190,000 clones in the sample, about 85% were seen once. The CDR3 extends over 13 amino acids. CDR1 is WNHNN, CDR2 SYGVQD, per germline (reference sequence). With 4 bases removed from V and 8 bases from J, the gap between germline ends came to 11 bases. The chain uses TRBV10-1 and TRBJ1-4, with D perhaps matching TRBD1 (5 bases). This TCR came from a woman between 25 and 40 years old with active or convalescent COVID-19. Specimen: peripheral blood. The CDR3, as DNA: TGCGCCAGCAGTGGTAACTGGGGCGAAAAACTGTTTTTT. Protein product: CASSGNWGEKLFF.